These 32 T cell receptor beta chains originate from one sample sequenced in a study of T cell repertoires in cytomegalovirus infection. These TCRs are of unknown antigen specificity. TCRdb used MiXCR to reprocess the reads, holding one entry per CDR3 protein. The table includes over 100,000 distinct CDR3 sequences, about 9.4% detected once. Input material: PBMCs, sequenced either directly or after in vitro stimulation (not recorded which). The receptors stem from a human donor in good health (CMV status not recorded). Some clones in this sample may be carry-over from other donors' samples.

This clonotype was seen at least ten times. The chain employs TRBV7-2 and TRBJ1-5, with D possibly being TRBD1 (5 bases). Trimming took off 5 bases at V and 4 bases at J, with 6 bases between the two ends. Germline V gene sequence: CDR1 SGHTA, CDR2 FQGNSA. CDR3 length: 12 amino acids. In DNA form, the CDR3 reads TGTGCCAGCAGCGCAGGGAATCAGCCCCAGCATTTT. Its translation: CASSAGNQPQHF. The full variable domain, rest sourced from reference TRBV7-2 and TRBJ1-5, is GAGVSQSPSNKVTEKGKDVELRCDPISGHTALYWYRQSLGQGLEFLIYFQGNSAPDKSGLPSDRFSAERTGGSVSTLTIQRTQQEDSAVYLCASSAGNQPQHFGDGTRLSIL.

The chain employs TRBV18 and TRBJ2-1, with 8 nucleotides matching TRBD2. J lost 3 bases, V lost 3 bases, and 10 bases had no gene match. Germline V gene lookup returns CDR1 KGHSH and CDR2 LQKENI. The CDR3 runs 17 residues. The CDR3 loop reads CASSPVPGGRIYNEQFF. The CDR3, as DNA: TGTGCCAGCTCACCCGTCCCTGGCGGGAGGATCTACAATGAGCAGTTCTTC.

The CDR3 loop reads CSARALAGVSNEQFF. The CDR3 DNA sequence: TGCAGTGCTAGAGCCCTAGCGGGGGTCAGTAATGAGCAGTTCTTC. The rearrangement uses TRBV20-1 and TRBJ2-1; 10 bases match TRBD2. CDR1 is DFQATT and CDR2 is SNEGSKA in the germline V gene (reference sequence). Trimming cost V 1 base and J 7 bases; bases outside gene matches: 7. The CDR3 loop spans 15 amino acids.

This clonotype was observed a handful of times. CDR3 sequence reads: CASSPHRVSDYGYTF. CDR3 nucleotide sequence: TGTGCCAGCAGCCCCCACAGGGTATCCGACTATGGCTACACCTTC. The V and J genes are TRBV7-8 and TRBJ1-2; possible D gene TRBD1, 6 bases. The CDR3 has 15 residues. Germline values: CDR1 SGHVS, CDR2 FQNEAQ. With 5 bases removed from V and 3 bases from J, the gap between germline ends came to 16 bases. Filled out from reference TRBV7-8 and TRBJ1-2, the complete variable domain reads GAGVSQSPRYKVAKRGQDVALRCDPISGHVSLFWYQQALGQGPEFLTYFQNEAQLDKSGLPSDRFFAERPEGSVSTLKIQRTQQEDSAVYLCASSPHRVSDYGYTFGSGTRLTVV.

This clonotype has a count of ten or more. The chain uses TRBV27 and TRBJ2-1, with D possibly matching TRBD2 (6 bases). This CDR3 has 18 residues. Per germline, CDR1 MNHEY and CDR2 SMNVEV (reference sequence). Trimming took off 4 bases at V and 5 bases at J, with 24 bases between the two ends. The CDR3 DNA is TGTGCCAGCAGTTCAGTGGCCGTCGGGACTCGCTCGCACAATGAGCAGTTCTTC. This sequence encodes CASSSVAVGTRSHNEQFF.

This clonotype was detected only a few times. V usage is TRBV28 and J usage is TRBJ1-5; a possible D gene is TRBD1 (5 bases). Looked up from germline, CDR1 is MDHEN and CDR2 is SYDVKM. Trimming cost V 6 bases and J 7 bases, with 10 bases left between them. The CDR3 has 12 residues. In DNA, the CDR3 is TGTGCCAGCAGCCAAACAGGACAGCCCCAGCATTTT. Amino acid sequence: CASSQTGQPQHF.

This clonotype occurred many times. The chain uses TRBV12-3 or TRBV12-4 and TRBJ1-2; no clear D. Trimming removed 1 base from V and 10 bases from J, with 19 bases in between. This CDR3 comprises 15 residues. The CDR3 protein is CASSLGLGGQGLYTF. The CDR3 coding sequence is TGTGCCAGCAGTTTAGGTCTGGGAGGGCAAGGGCTCTACACCTTC.

V is TRBV7-3 and J is TRBJ2-2; no clear D gene. The CDR3 runs to 12 residues. CDR1 and CDR2 from the germline V gene are SGHTA and FQGTGA. V lost 3 bases and J lost 8, with 7 bases in between. For the CDR3, the DNA is TGTGCCAGCAGCTTCCGTAGGGGGGAGCTGTTTTTT. It is translated as CASSFRRGELFF.

The V call is TRBV5-1, the J call TRBJ2-1; possibly TRBD2 for D (9 bases). The CDR3 runs to 17 residues. V was clipped by 4 bases and J by 7 bases, with 24 bases between them. The germline V gene has CDR1 SGHRS and CDR2 YFSETQ. DNA of the CDR3: TGCGCCAGCAGCCCGCAGGGGGCGGGAGGGCCGGGGAATGAGCAGTTCTTC. Protein: CASSPQGAGGPGNEQFF.

This clonotype was detected ten times or more. The chain couples TRBV30 to TRBJ2-6; no clear D. The CDR3 contains 17 residues. Trimming took off 4 bases at V and 2 bases at J, with 18 bases between the two ends. Germline loops: CDR1 GTSNPN, CDR2 SVGIG (reference sequence). The CDR3 region is CAWTLNLWGAGANVLTF. Here the CDR3 DNA reads TGTGCCTGGACCCTTAACCTGTGGGGTGCTGGGGCCAACGTCCTGACTTTC. Variable domain in full (rest from reference TRBV30 and TRBJ2-6): SQTIHQWPATLVQPVGSPLSLECTVEGTSNPNLYWYRQAAGRGLQLLFYSVGIGQISSEVPQNLSASRPQDRQFILSSKKLLLSDSGFYLCAWTLNLWGAGANVLTFGAGSRLTVL.

This clonotype was recorded at least ten times. The V gene is TRBV7-2, the J gene TRBJ2-7; 7 bases are a match to TRBD2. Germline trimming cut 5 bases from V and 5 bases from J; bases unmatched to any gene: 9. The CDR3 totals 14 residues. Germline CDR1 and CDR2: SGHTA and FQGNSA. The DNA for the CDR3 is TGTGCCAGCAGCCCACGATTCCGGGGGGACGAGCAGTACTTC. It encodes CASSPRFRGDEQYF.

Ten or more counts support this clonotype. The rearrangement uses TRBV5-4 and TRBJ2-1, with D unresolved. This CDR3 spans 13 amino acids. The germline V gene encodes CDR1 SGHNT and CDR2 YYREEE (reference sequence). V was shortened by 3 bases and J by 6 bases, with 10 bases between the two germline ends. This CDR3 reads CASSSPGLNEQFF. In nucleotides, the CDR3 is TGTGCCAGCAGCTCCCCCGGCCTCAATGAGCAGTTCTTC.

This clonotype was detected a few times. The V call is TRBV10-3, the J call TRBJ2-5, with TRBD2 matching 9 bases. V trimming: 4 bases; J trimming: 5 bases; junction bases outside the gene matches: 8. The CDR3 runs 15 residues. From germline, CDR1 is ENHRY and CDR2 SYGVKD. The CDR3 DNA follows: TGTGCCATCAGTGTGGCTAGCGGGATAGACGAGACCCAGTACTTC. It translates to CAISVASGIDETQYF.

This chain links TRBV7-9 with TRBJ1-1, with D tentatively TRBD1 (5 bases). Germline loops: CDR1 SEHNR, CDR2 FQNEAQ (reference sequence). The CDR3 is made up of 11 amino acids. Trimming took off 1 base at V and 11 bases at J, with 8 bases between the two ends. The CDR3 region has the DNA TGTGCCAGCAGCTTAGGAGAGGGGGCTTTCTTT. It encodes CASSLGEGAFF.

This clonotype has more than one count but fewer than ten. The germline gene is not matched at one end of the junction; a read error may be the cause. The chain uses TRBV4-1 and TRBJ2-3, with 12 bases lining up with TRBD2. Germline values: CDR1 MGHRA, CDR2 YSYEKL. The length of the CDR3 is 19 residues. Here the CDR3 reads CASSQRSASGRGGADTQYF. For the CDR3, the DNA is TGTGCCAGCAGCCAACGATCGGCTAGCGGGAGGGGAGGTGCAGATACGCAGTATTTT.

This clonotype has a count of ten or more. The chain links TRBV7-2 to TRBJ1-2; D possibly corresponds to TRBD1 (6 bases). The CDR3 is 13 amino acids. Looked up from germline, CDR1 is SGHTA and CDR2 is FQGNSA. The V gene lost 3 bases and the J gene lost 7 bases, with 12 bases spanning the gap. The CDR3 DNA sequence: TGTGCCAGCAGCTTTCCCAGGGGCCGTGGCTACACCTTC. It encodes CASSFPRGRGYTF.

This chain uses TRBV2 with TRBJ2-3; 7 nucleotides line up with TRBD2. V was pared by 7 bases and J by 0 bases, with 13 bases of the junction left unmatched. Germline CDR1 and CDR2: SNHLY and FYNNEI. This CDR3 is 17 amino acids long. DNA of the CDR3: TGTGCCAGCACCGCCTCCACTAGCGCCACTAGCACAGATACGCAGTATTTT. Its protein is CASTASTSATSTDTQYF.

The J gene is TRBJ2-7, the V gene TRBV6-8; 9 nucleotides agree with TRBD1. The CDR3 spans 14 residues. Germline lookup yields CDR1 MNHGY and CDR2 SAAAGT. J gave up 3 bases and V 7 bases, and 7 bases lay outside the gene matches. CDR3 protein: CASNPTGGFYEQYF. Written as DNA, the CDR3 is TGTGCCAGCAACCCCACAGGGGGCTTCTACGAGCAGTACTTC.

This clonotype was recorded at least ten times. The chain links TRBV11-2 to TRBJ1-1; D might be TRBD1 (5 bases). Germline V gene lookup returns CDR1 SGHAT and CDR2 FQNNGV. With 1 base removed from V and 1 base from J, the gap between germline ends came to 10 bases. The CDR3 runs 15 residues. The CDR3 bases are TGTGCCAGCAGCTTAGCCATTACAGGGAACACTGAAGCTTTCTTT. It yields the protein CASSLAITGNTEAFF. Looking up the rest from reference TRBV11-2 and TRBJ1-1 gives the full variable domain: EAGVAQSPRYKIIEKRQSVAFWCNPISGHATLYWYQQILGQGPKLLIQFQNNGVVDDSQLPKDRFSAERLKGVDSTLKIQPAKLEDSAVYLCASSLAITGNTEAFFGQGTRLTVV.

The chain carries TRBV5-4 and TRBJ2-1; 8 nucleotides align to TRBD2. V shed 6 bases and J 13 bases; nucleotides not matched to a gene: 6. The CDR3 consists of 11 residues. The germline gives CDR1 SGHNT, CDR2 YYREEE (reference sequence). CDR3 in amino acids: CASKLAGSQFF. The CDR3 coding sequence is TGTGCCAGCAAATTAGCGGGATCTCAGTTCTTC.

The chain combines TRBV6-5 with TRBJ1-1; D call uncertain. This CDR3 is 14 amino acids long. The ends were cut back, 2 bases at V and 1 base at J, with 8 bases in the middle. Germline CDR1 is MNHEY and CDR2 is SVGAGI. CDR3 loop: CASSYGVRNTEAFF. The CDR3 DNA is TGTGCCAGCAGTTACGGGGTCAGGAACACTGAAGCTTTCTTT.

V usage is TRBV11-2 and J usage is TRBJ2-6, with TRBD1 as a possible D gene (6 bases). The CDR3 is 16 amino acids. Trimming removed 5 bases from V and 4 bases from J, with 15 bases in between. Germline loops: CDR1 SGHAT, CDR2 FQNNGV. CDR3 protein: CASSPDWGRGANVLTF. The CDR3 region has the DNA TGTGCCAGCAGCCCGGATTGGGGGCGCGGGGCCAACGTCCTGACTTTC.

This clonotype was found many times. The rearrangement links TRBV6-2 or TRBV6-3 to TRBJ2-2; D call uncertain. This CDR3 is 14 amino acids long. Trimming stripped 7 bases from V and 3 bases from J, with 12 bases between. Germline V CDR1 and CDR2: MNHEY, SVGEGT. The CDR3 loop reads CASTPESYTGELFF. CDR3 sequence (DNA): TGTGCCAGCACGCCGGAATCTTACACCGGGGAGCTGTTTTTT.

The V call is TRBV7-9, the J call TRBJ2-1; D possibly corresponds to TRBD1 (5 bases). V shed 1 base and J shed 6 bases, with 13 bases lying between them. This CDR3 is built from 15 residues. Germline V gene data show CDR1 as SEHNR and CDR2 as FQNEAQ (reference sequence). The CDR3, as DNA: TGTGCCAGCAGCTTAGAGTCCGCTGGGGCCAATGAGCAGTTCTTC. It is translated as CASSLESAGANEQFF. Combining the CDR3 with reference TRBV7-9 and TRBJ2-1 gives the whole variable domain DTGVSQNPRHKITKRGQNVTFRCDPISEHNRLYWYRQTLGQGPEFLTYFQNEAQLEKSRLLSDRFSAERPKGSFSTLEIQRTEQGDSAMYLCASSLESAGANEQFFGPGTRLTVL.

This clonotype was counted at least ten times. This chain links TRBV6-1 with TRBJ1-6, with D perhaps TRBD1 (6 bases). Per the germline V gene, CDR1 is MNHNS and CDR2 is SASEGT. Trimming removed 4 bases from V and 7 bases from J, with 11 bases in between. This CDR3 contains 14 residues. The CDR3 nucleotides read TGTGCCAGCAGTGGAAGGGGGTTCAATTCACCCCTCCACTTT. Encoded protein: CASSGRGFNSPLHF.

In its sample, this clonotype was seen a few times. The V and J genes are TRBV25-1 and TRBJ1-1; 7 positions match TRBD1. V shed 4 bases and J 5 bases; nucleotides not matched to a gene: 7. This CDR3 is built from 14 residues. Germline-derived CDR1 and CDR2 are MGHDK and SYGVNS. CDR3 region: CASSGWEGATEAFF. In DNA form, the CDR3 reads TGTGCCAGCAGTGGTTGGGAGGGGGCTACTGAAGCTTTCTTT.

This clonotype was picked up many times. The chain employs TRBV28 and TRBJ2-1, with D perhaps being TRBD1 or TRBD2 (5 bases each). Trimming pared 6 bases from V and 0 bases from J, leaving 18 bases between. Per germline, CDR1 MDHEN and CDR2 SYDVKM. CDR3 length equals 17 residues. Written as DNA, the CDR3 is TGTGCCAGCAGCTTACCCATCGGGGCGGTCTCCTACAATGAGCAGTTCTTC. It specifies CASSLPIGAVSYNEQFF.

This clonotype was counted ten times or more. V gene TRBV7-6 combines with J gene TRBJ1-3; D is possibly TRBD1 (5 bases). The germline CDR1 and CDR2 sequences are SGHVS and FNYEAQ. The V and J ends lost 5 bases and 8 bases respectively, with 13 bases between them. The CDR3 is 13 amino acids. DNA for the CDR3: TGTGCCAGCAGCGTAGGAGGAGGGGACACCATATATTTT. This sequence encodes CASSVGGGDTIYF.

This clonotype was counted at least ten times. CDR3 nucleotides: TGTGCCAGCAGTTACCTGGACAGGAGGAACACTGAAGCTTTCTTT. Encoded protein: CASSYLDRRNTEAFF. The rearrangement uses TRBV6-5 and TRBJ1-1; 7 bases are shared with TRBD1. V lost 2 bases, J lost 1 base, and 4 bases stayed unmatched. Germline CDR1 and CDR2: MNHEY and SVGAGI. This CDR3 is built from 15 residues.

This clonotype was seen repeatedly, ten times or more. This chain connects TRBV27 to TRBJ2-4; 7 bases are a match to TRBD1. CDR1 is MNHEY and CDR2 is SMNVEV in the germline V gene (reference sequence). The V segment lost 4 bases and the J segment 6 bases; nucleotides outside the gene matches: 12. This CDR3 is 16 amino acids long. For the CDR3, the DNA is TGTGCCAGCAGTTCCTACAGGGGTAGCCGGTCAAACATTCAGTACTTC. Translated: CASSSYRGSRSNIQYF.

Ten or more counts support this clonotype. In DNA, the CDR3 is TGCAGTGCTAGATCGGGACGGTTCTATGGCTACACCTTC. It yields the protein CSARSGRFYGYTF. The gene calls are TRBV20-1 and TRBJ1-2; tentatively, D is TRBD1 (5 bases). The CDR3 totals 13 residues. Trimming stripped 2 bases from V and 4 bases from J, with 11 bases between. Germline lookup yields CDR1 DFQATT and CDR2 SNEGSKA (reference sequence).

This clonotype turned up a few times. The chain recombines TRBV29-1 with TRBJ2-3; 7 bases fit TRBD1. V shed 7 bases, J shed 4 bases, and the junction held 11 bases outside the gene matches. The CDR3 totals 14 residues. Germline V lookup: CDR1 SQVTM, CDR2 ANQGSEA. The CDR3: CSASSWDRPDTQYF. For the CDR3, the DNA is TGCAGCGCCTCCTCATGGGACAGACCAGATACGCAGTATTTT.